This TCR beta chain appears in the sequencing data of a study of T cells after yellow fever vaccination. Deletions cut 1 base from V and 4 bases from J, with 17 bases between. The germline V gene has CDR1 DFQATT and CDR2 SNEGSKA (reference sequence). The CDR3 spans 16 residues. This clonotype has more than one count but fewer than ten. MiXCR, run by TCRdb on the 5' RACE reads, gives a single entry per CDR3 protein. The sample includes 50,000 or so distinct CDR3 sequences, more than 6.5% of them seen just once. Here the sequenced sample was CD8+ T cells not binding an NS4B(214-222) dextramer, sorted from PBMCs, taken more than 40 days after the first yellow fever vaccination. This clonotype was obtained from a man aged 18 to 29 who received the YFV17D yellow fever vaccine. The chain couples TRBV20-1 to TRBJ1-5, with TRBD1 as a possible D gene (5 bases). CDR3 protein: CSARGYDDRTNQPQHF. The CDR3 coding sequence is TGCAGTGCTAGAGGGTACGATGACAGAACTAATCAGCCCCAGCATTTT.